Below, one T cell receptor (beta chain) is given with its context. Its matching antigen is unknown. Time point specified: persistent/refractory GD, antithyroid drugs over 5 years with positive TRAb. RNA from PBMCs was the source of the TCR library. The data are from a study of regulatory T cells in long-lasting Graves disease. General study findings and limits: The number of shared public clonotypes was higher in persistent patients (around 2,700) than new patients (about 910).

Germline V CDR1 and CDR2: GTSNPN, SVGIG (reference sequence). After removal of 0 bases from V and 3 bases from J, the junction contained 4 bases not matched to a gene. The CDR3 contains 14 residues. In building TCR beta libraries, iRepertoire HTBI primers were used together with Arm-PCR of CDR3 regions. Each CDR3 protein gets one entry after TCRdb re-called the multiplex PCR reads with MiXCR. The sample lists roughly 450,000 distinct CDR3 sequences; approximately 23% were seen once. The material was peripheral blood mononuclear cells (PBMCs), obtained when the disease was refractory, from a patient treated with antithyroid drugs. This sequence joins TRBV30 and TRBJ2-7; 8 nucleotides agree with TRBD1. The source of this sequence is a female donor with Graves disease. The CDR3 sequence: CAWSVGTGLYEQYF. The DNA of the CDR3 is TGTGCCTGGAGTGTAGGGACAGGACTCTACGAGCAGTACTTC.